Listed here is a single T cell receptor beta chain. The data derive from a study of blood T cell repertoires in COVID-19. Study information: Donors in the United States, Italy and Spain gave samples during acute or convalescent COVID-19. PBMCs, B-cell-depleted T cells, or T cells were the source of the cDNA or gDNA that made up the material.

CDR1 MNHEY and CDR2 SMNVEV come from the germline V gene (reference sequence). CDR3 length equals 13 residues. V lost 10 bases and J lost 6; bases outside the gene matches: 9. The protocol was immunoSEQ multiplex PCR, while the TCRdb copy is restricted to in-frame clones and leaves out a portion. The sample comprises 99,000 or so clones, around four fifths of which are singletons, and approximately 20% rests with the top ten. This TCR was recovered from a woman aged 65 to 85 with acute or convalescent COVID-19. The sample comprised peripheral blood. V usage is TRBV27 and J usage is TRBJ2-4; 7 bases map to TRBD2. Written as DNA, the CDR3 is TGTGCCACCCGGAGGGAGGGCATAAACATTCAGTACTTC. The encoded protein is CATRREGINIQYF.